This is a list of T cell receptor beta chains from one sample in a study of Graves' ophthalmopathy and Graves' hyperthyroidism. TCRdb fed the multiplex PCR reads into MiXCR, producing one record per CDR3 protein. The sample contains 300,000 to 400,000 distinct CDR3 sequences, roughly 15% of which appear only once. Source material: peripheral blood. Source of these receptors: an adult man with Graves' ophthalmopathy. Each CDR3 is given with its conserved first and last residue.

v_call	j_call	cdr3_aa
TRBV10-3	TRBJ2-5	CAISGQGADETQYF
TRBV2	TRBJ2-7	CASSVPAVTSGRIYEQYF
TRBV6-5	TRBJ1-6	CASSYLSGGSPLHF
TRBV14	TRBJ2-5	CASSQVWPSGKETQYF
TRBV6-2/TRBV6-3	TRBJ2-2	CASTPVWGSTGELFF
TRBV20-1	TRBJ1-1	CSATKGVDTEAFF
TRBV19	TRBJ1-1	CASSGPNTEAFF
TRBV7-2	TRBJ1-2	CASSPPGRTNYGYTF
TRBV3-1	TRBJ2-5	CASSQDWARQETQYF
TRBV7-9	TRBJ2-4	CASSPRGQGGPKNIQYF
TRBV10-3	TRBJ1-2	CAISELPGRASNYGYTF
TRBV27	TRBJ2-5	CASSLLSSGETQYF
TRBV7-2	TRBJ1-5	CASSSRTGVQPQHF
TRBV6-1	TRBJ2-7	CASEQGSYEQYF
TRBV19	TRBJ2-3	CASSSLGGSQRGDYTDTQYF
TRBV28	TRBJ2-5	CASSLGQGGETQYF
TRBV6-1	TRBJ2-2	CASNKVGAGELFF
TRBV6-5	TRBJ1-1	CASSTIITPEAFF
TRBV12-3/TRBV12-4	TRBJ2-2	CASSTPGTGAAGELFF
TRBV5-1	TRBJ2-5	CASTRAPQETQYF
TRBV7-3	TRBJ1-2	CASSQWTYGYTF
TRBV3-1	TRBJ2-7	CASSQVRVRGEQYF
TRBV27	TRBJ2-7	CASSLRGTGSYEQYF
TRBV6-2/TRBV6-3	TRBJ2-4	CASRDVLAKNIQYF
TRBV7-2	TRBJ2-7	CASSLGDSGYEQYF
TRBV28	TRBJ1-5	CASRIQGGDQPQHF